One sample yielded the 6 T cell receptor beta chains listed below, sequenced in a study of blood T cell repertoires in COVID-19. TCRdb's copy holds only in-frame clones and misses some; the assay was immunoSEQ multiplex PCR. The sample records about 49,000 clones, roughly four fifths being singletons. The source material was peripheral blood. The receptor source for this set is a woman aged 60 to 75 with acute or convalescent COVID-19.

This sequence joins TRBV9 and TRBJ2-5; TRBD1 might be the D (5 bases). The CDR3 extends over 16 amino acids. Germline V CDR1 and CDR2: SGDLS, YYNGEE. Between the trimmed V and J ends, which lost 0 bases and 4 bases, there was a span of 16 bases. This CDR3 reads CASSVEGALQIETQYF. The CDR3 region has the DNA TGTGCCAGCAGCGTAGAAGGGGCATTACAGATAGAGACCCAGTACTTC.

The chain employs TRBV7-7 and TRBJ2-5; 11 nucleotides line up with TRBD2. The CDR3 has 15 amino acids. V lost 3 bases and J lost 5; bases outside the gene matches: 5. Germline loops: CDR1 SSHAT, CDR2 FNYEAQ (reference sequence). The CDR3, as DNA: TGTGCCAGCAGCTTTACTAGCGGGAGCGTGGAGACCCAGTACTTC. Translated: CASSFTSGSVETQYF.

This chain links TRBV5-5 with TRBJ2-1, with 9 positions matching TRBD1. With V trimmed by 4 bases and J by 4 bases, 9 bases remained unmatched. CDR1 is SGHKS and CDR2 is YYEKEE in the germline V gene (reference sequence). The CDR3 has 16 residues. CDR3 DNA: TGTGCCAGCAGCAAACGGACAGGGGATGGGTACAATGAGCAGTTCTTC. Translated: CASSKRTGDGYNEQFF.

The rearrangement links TRBV6-5 to TRBJ1-6; 10 bases align to TRBD1. Germline lookup yields CDR1 MNHEY and CDR2 SVGAGI. After removal of 5 bases from V and 9 bases from J, the junction contained 4 bases not matched to a gene. The CDR3 is 14 residues long. The chain's CDR3 is CASSPRTGGSPLHF. Here the CDR3 DNA reads TGTGCCAGCAGTCCAAGGACAGGGGGTTCACCCCTCCACTTT.

This clone was counted only a few times. The chain combines TRBV19 with TRBJ1-5; 7 bases fit TRBD1. Trimming at V came to 4 bases and at J to 4 bases, leaving 4 bases not matched to a gene. The CDR3 has 14 residues. The germline CDR1 and CDR2 sequences are LNHDA and SQIVND (reference sequence). This CDR3 reads CASSRDSINQPQHF. The CDR3, as DNA: TGTGCCAGTAGTAGGGACAGCATTAATCAGCCCCAGCATTTT.

This clone was observed a few times. V and J are TRBV29-1 and TRBJ1-1; TRBD1 aligns across 7 bases. V shed 6 bases and J 4 bases; nucleotides not matched to a gene: 11. In germline, CDR1 is SQVTM, CDR2 ANQGSEA. The CDR3 consists of 14 residues. Here the CDR3 reads CSVPTTGVGTEAFF. In nucleotides, the CDR3 is TGCAGCGTGCCGACTACAGGGGTCGGCACTGAAGCTTTCTTT.